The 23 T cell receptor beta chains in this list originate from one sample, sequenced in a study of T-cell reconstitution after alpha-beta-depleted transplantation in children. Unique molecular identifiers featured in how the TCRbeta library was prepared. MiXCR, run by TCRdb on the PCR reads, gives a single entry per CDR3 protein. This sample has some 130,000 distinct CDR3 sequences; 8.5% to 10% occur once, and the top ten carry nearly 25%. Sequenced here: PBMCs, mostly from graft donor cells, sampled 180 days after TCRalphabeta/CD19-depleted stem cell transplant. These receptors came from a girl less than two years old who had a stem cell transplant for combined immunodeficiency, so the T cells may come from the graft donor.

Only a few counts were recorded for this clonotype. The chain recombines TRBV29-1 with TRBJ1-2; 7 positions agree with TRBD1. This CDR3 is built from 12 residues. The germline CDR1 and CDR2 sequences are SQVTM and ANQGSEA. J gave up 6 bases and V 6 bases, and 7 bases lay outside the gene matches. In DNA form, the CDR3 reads TGCAGCGTCGACAGGGTGTGGAATGGCTACACCTTC. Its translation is CSVDRVWNGYTF. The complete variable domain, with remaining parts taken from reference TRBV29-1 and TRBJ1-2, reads SAVISQKPSRDICQRGTSLTIQCQVDSQVTMMFWYRQQPGQSLTLIATANQGSEATYESGFVIDKFPISRPNLTFSTLTVSNMSPEDSSIYLCSVDRVWNGYTFGSGTRLTVV.

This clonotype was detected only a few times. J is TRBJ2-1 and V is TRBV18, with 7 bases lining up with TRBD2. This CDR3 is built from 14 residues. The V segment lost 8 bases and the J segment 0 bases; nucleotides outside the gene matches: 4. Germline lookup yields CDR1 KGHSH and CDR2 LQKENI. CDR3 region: CASRAGSSYNEQFF. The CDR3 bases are TGTGCCAGCCGAGCGGGGAGCTCCTACAATGAGCAGTTCTTC. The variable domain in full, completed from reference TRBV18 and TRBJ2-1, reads NAGVMQNPRHLVRRRGQEARLRCSPMKGHSHVYWYRQLPEEGLKFMVYLQKENIIDESGMPKERFSAEFPKEGPSILRIQQVVRGDSAAYFCASRAGSSYNEQFFGPGTRLTVL.

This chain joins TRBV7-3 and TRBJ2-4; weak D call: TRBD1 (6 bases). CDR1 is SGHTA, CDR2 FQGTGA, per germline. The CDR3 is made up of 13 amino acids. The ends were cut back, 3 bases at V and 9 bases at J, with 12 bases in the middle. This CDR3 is CASSFTGLGIQYF. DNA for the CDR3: TGTGCCAGCAGCTTTACAGGGCTGGGCATTCAGTACTTC.

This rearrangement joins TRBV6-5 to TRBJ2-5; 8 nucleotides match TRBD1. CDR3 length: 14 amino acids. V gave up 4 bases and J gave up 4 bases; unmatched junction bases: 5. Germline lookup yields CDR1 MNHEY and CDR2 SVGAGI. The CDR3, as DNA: TGTGCCAGCAGTTTCGGACAGGGCGGAGAGACCCAGTACTTC. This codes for CASSFGQGGETQYF.

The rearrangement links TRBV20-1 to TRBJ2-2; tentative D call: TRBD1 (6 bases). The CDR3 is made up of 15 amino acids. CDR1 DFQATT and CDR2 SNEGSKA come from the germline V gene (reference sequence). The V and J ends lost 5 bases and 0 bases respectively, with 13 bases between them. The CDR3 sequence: CSASQGKSNTGELFF. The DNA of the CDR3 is TGCAGTGCTTCACAGGGAAAATCGAACACCGGGGAGCTGTTTTTT.

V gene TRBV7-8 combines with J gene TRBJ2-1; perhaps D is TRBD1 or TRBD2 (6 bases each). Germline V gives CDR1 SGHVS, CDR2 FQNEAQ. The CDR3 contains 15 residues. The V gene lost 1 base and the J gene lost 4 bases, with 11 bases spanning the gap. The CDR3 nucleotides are TGTGCCAGCAGCTTAGAAAGGGGGGCATACAATGAGCAGTTCTTC. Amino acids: CASSLERGAYNEQFF.

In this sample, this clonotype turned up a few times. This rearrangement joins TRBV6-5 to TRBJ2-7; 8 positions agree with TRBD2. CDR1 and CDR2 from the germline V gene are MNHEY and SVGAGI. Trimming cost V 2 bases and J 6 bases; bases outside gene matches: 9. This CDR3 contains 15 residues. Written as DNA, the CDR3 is TGTGCCAGCAGTTACCAGAGTAGCGGGGCCGGCGAGCAGTACTTC. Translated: CASSYQSSGAGEQYF.

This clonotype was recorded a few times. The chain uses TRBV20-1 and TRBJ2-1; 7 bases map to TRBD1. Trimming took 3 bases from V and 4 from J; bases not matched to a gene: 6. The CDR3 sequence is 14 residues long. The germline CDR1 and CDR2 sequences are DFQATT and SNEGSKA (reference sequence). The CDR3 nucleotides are TGCAGTGCTAGTCAGGACAGGTTATACAATGAGCAGTTCTTC. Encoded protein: CSASQDRLYNEQFF.

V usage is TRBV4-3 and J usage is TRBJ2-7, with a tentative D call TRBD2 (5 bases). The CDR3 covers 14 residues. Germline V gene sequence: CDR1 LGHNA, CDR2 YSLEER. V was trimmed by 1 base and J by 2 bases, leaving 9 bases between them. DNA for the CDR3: TGCGCCAGCAGCCAAGGTGCAGCGGCCTACGAGCAGTACTTC. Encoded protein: CASSQGAAAYEQYF.

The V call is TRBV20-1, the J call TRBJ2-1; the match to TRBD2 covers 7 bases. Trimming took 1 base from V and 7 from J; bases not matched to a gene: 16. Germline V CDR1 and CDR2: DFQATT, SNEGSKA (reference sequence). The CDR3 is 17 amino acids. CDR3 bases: TGCAGTGCTAGAGCGGGGAGAACGGGGGGACTTAAGAATGAGCAGTTCTTC. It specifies CSARAGRTGGLKNEQFF.

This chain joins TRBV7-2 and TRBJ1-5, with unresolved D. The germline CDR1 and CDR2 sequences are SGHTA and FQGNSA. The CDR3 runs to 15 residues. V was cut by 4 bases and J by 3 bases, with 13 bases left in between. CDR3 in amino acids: CASSSDGFFNQPQHF. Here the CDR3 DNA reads TGTGCCAGCAGCTCGGACGGGTTCTTCAATCAGCCCCAGCATTTT.

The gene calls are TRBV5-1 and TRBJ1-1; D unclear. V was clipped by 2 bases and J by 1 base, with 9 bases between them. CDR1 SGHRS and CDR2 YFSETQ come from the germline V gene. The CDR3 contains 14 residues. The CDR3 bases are TGCGCCAGCAGCTTTGCATTTGGGAACACTGAAGCTTTCTTT. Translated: CASSFAFGNTEAFF.

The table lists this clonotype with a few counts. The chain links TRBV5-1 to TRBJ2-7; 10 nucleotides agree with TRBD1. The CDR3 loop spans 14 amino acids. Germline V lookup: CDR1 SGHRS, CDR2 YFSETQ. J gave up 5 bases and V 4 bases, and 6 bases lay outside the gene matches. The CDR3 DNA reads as TGCGCCAGCAGCATACCCGGGACAGGGGACGAGCAGTACTTC. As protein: CASSIPGTGDEQYF.

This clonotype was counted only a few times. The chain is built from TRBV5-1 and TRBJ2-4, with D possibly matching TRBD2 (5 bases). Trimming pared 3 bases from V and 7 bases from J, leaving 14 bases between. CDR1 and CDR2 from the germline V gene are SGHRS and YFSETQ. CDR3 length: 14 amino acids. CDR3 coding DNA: TGCGCCAGCAGCTCTCTCGAAAGAGGGAACATTCAGTACTTC. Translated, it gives CASSSLERGNIQYF.

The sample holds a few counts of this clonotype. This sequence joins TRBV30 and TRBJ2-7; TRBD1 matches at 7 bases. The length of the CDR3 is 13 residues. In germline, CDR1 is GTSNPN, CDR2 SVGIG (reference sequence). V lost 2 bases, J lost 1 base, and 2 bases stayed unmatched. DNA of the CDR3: TGTGCCTGGAGTCGGGACAGTTCCTACGAGCAGTACTTC. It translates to CAWSRDSSYEQYF.

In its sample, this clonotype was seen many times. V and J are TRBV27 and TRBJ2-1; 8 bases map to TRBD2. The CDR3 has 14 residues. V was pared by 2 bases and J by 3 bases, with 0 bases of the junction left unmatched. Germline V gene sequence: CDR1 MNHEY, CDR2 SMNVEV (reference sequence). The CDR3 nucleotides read TGTGCCAGCAGTTTAACTAGCGGCTACAATGAGCAGTTCTTC. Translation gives CASSLTSGYNEQFF.

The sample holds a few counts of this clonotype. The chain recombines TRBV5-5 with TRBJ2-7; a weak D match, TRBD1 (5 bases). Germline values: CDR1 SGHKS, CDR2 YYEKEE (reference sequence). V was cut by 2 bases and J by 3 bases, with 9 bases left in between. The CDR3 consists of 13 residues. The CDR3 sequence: CASSLWGDYEQYF. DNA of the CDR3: TGTGCCAGCAGCTTATGGGGCGACTACGAGCAGTACTTC.

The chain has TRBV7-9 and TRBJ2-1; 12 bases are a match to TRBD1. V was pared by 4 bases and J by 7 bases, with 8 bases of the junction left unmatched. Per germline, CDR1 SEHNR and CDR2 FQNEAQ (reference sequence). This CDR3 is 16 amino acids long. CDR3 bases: TGTGCCAGCAGCTCAACCGGGACAGGGGGCAGGAATGAGCAGTTCTTC. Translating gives CASSSTGTGGRNEQFF.

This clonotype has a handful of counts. CDR3 DNA sequence: TGCAGTGCTCCTGACAGGTTCGGCTGGTACCAAGAGACCCAGTACTTC. Translation: CSAPDRFGWYQETQYF. The V gene is TRBV20-1, the J gene TRBJ2-5; weak D call: TRBD1 (6 bases). The CDR3 sequence is 16 residues long. From germline, CDR1 is DFQATT and CDR2 SNEGSKA (reference sequence). V lost 5 bases to trimming and J lost 0 bases, with 19 bases between them.

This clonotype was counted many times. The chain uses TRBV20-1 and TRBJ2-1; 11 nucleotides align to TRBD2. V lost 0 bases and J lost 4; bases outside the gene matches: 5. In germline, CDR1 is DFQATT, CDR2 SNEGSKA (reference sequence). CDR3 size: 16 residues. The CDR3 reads CSARDPTSGVYNEQFF. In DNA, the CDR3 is TGCAGTGCTAGAGACCCGACTAGCGGGGTATACAATGAGCAGTTCTTC.

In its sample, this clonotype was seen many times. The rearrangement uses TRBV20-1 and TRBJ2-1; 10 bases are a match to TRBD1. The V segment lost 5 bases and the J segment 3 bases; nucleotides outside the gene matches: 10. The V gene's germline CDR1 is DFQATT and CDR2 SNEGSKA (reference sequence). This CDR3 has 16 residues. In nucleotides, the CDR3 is TGCAGTGCTCTCGGGCGGGACAGGGGAGGCTACAATGAGCAGTTCTTC. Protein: CSALGRDRGGYNEQFF.

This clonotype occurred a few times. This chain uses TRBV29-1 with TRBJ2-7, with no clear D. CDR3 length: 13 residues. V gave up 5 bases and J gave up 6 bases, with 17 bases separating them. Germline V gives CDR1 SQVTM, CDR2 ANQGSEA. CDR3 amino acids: CSVKKVLLGEQYF. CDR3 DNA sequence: TGCAGCGTTAAGAAGGTTCTACTGGGCGAGCAGTACTTC.

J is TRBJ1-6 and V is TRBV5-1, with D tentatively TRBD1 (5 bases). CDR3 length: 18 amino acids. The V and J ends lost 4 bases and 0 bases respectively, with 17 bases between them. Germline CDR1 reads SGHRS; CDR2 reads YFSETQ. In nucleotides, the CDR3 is TGCGCCAGCAGCCGCGGGGGTTCCTTGAGCTCCTATAATTCACCCCTCCACTTT. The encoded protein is CASSRGGSLSSYNSPLHF.